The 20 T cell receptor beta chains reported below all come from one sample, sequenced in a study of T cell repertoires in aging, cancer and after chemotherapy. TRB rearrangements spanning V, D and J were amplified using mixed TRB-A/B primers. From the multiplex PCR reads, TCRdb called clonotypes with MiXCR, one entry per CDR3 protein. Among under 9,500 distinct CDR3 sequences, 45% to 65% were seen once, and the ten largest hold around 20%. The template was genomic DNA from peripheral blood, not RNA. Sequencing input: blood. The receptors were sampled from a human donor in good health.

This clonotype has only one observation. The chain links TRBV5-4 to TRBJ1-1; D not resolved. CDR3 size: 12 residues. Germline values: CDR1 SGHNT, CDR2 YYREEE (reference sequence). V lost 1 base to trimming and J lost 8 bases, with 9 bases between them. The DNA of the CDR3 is TGTGCCAGCAGCTTGCCGGGCGGGGAAGCTTTCTTT. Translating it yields CASSLPGGEAFF.

CDR3 coding DNA: TGTGCCAGCAGTTACTTGGGACCCCGGATTGGGTACACCGGGGAGCTGTTTTTT. Protein sequence: CASSYLGPRIGYTGELFF. This chain links TRBV6-5 with TRBJ2-2; D tentatively reads TRBD1 or TRBD2 (5 bases each). CDR3 length equals 18 residues. V lost 1 base, J lost 3 bases, and 18 bases lay in between. Germline loops: CDR1 MNHEY, CDR2 SVGAGI.

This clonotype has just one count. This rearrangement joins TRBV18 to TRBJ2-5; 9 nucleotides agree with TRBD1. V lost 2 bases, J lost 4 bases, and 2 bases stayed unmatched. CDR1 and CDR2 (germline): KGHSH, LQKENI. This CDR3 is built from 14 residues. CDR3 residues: CASSPDRGGETQYF. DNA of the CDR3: TGTGCCAGCTCACCAGACAGGGGGGGAGAGACCCAGTACTTC. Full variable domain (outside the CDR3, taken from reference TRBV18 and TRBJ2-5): NAGVMQNPRHLVRRRGQEARLRCSPMKGHSHVYWYRQLPEEGLKFMVYLQKENIIDESGMPKERFSAEFPKEGPSILRIQQVVRGDSAAYFCASSPDRGGETQYFGPGTRLLVL.

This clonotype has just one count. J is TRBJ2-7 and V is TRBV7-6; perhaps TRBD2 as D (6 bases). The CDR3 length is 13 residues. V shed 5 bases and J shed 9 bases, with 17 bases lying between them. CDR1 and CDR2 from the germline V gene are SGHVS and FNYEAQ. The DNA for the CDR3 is TGTGCCAGCAGCCCTGGGGGTGGGACTGGGCAGTACTTC. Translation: CASSPGGGTGQYF.

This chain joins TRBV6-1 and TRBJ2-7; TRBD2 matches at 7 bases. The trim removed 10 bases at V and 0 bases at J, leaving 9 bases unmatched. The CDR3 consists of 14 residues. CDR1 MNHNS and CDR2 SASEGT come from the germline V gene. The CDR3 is CATQRDPSSYEQYF. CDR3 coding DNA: TGTGCCACCCAGCGGGACCCGAGCTCCTACGAGCAGTACTTC.

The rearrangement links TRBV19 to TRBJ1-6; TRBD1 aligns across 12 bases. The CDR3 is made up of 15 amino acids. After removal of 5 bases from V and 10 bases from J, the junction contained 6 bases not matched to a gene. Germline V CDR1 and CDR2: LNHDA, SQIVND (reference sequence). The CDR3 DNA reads TGTGCCAGTAGTGTCGGGACAGGGGGCCGGTCACCCCTCCACTTT. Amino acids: CASSVGTGGRSPLHF.

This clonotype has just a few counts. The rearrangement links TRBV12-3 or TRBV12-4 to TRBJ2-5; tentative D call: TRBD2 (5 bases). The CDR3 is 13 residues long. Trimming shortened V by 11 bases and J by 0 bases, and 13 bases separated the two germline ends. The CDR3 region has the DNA TGTGCCTCGGGTCGAGGGCACCAAGAGACCCAGTACTTC. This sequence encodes CASGRGHQETQYF.

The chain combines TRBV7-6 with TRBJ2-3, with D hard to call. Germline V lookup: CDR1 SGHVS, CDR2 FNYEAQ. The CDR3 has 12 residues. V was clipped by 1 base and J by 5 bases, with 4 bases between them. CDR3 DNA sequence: TGTGCCAGCAGCTTAGTTGTAGATACGCAGTATTTT. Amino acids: CASSLVVDTQYF.

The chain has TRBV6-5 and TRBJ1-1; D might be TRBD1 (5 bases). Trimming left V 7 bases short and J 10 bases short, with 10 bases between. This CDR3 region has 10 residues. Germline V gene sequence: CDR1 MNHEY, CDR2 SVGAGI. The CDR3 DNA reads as TGTGCCAGCATGTGGGGGGGAGCTTTCTTT. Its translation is CASMWGGAFF.

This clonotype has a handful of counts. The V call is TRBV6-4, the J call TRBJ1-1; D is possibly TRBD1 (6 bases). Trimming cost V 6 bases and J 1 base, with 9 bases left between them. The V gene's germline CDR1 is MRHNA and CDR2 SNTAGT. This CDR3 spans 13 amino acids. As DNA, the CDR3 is TGTGCCAGCAGGGACAGTGGGAACACTGAAGCTTTCTTT. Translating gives CASRDSGNTEAFF.

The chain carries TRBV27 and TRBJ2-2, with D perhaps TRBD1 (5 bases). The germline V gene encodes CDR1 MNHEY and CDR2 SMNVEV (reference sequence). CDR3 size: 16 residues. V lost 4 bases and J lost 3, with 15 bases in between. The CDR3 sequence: CASSYRPRQHTGELFF. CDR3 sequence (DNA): TGTGCCAGCAGTTATCGGCCGCGACAGCACACCGGGGAGCTGTTTTTT.

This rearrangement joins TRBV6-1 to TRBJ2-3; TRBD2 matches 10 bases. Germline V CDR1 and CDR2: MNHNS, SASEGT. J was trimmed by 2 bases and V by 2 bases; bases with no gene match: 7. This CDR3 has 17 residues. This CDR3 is CASSELGAGGPTDTQYF. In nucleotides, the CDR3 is TGTGCCAGCAGTGAACTAGGAGCGGGAGGGCCCACAGATACGCAGTATTTT.

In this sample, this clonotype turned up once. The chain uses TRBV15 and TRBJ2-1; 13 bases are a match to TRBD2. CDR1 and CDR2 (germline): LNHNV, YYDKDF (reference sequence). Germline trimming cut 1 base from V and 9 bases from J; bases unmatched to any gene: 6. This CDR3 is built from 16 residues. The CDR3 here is CATSRAGTSGNGEQFF. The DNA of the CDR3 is TGTGCCACCAGCAGAGCTGGGACTAGCGGGAATGGTGAGCAGTTCTTC.

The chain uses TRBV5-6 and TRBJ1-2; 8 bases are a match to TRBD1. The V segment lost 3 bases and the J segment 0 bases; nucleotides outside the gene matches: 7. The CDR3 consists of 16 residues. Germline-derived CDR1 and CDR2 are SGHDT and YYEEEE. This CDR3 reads CASSSFGTGSNYGYTF. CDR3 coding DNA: TGTGCCAGCAGCTCCTTCGGGACAGGATCTAACTATGGCTACACCTTC.

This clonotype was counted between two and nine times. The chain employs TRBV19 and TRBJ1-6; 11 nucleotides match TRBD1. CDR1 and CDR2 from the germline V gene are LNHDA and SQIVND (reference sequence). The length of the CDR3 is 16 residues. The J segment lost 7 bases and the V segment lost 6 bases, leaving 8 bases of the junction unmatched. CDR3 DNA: TGTGCCAGTAGGAGGGACAGGGGGTTTGGGAATTCACCCCTCCACTTT. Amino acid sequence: CASRRDRGFGNSPLHF.

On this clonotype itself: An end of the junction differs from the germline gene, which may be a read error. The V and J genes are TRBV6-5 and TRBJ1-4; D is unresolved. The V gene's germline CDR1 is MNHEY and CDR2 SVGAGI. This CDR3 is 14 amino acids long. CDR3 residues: CASSYSSANGKLFF. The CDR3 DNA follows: TGTGCCAGCAGTTACTCGTCAGCAAATGGAAAACTGTTTTTT.

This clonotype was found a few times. The CDR3 nucleotides are TGTGCCTGGAGTCTAAGTGGGGATACGCAGTATTTT. Its protein product is CAWSLSGDTQYF. The rearrangement uses TRBV30 and TRBJ2-3; no definite D call. This CDR3 spans 12 amino acids. Trimming shortened V by 2 bases and J by 6 bases, and 9 bases separated the two germline ends. Germline lookup yields CDR1 GTSNPN and CDR2 SVGIG (reference sequence).

The CDR3 DNA reads as TGTGCCAGTAGTCGTTCATCAGGAGGCGGAGCTTTCTTT. This gives the protein CASSRSSGGGAFF. This chain uses TRBV19 with TRBJ1-1; D gene uncertain. CDR3 length: 13 amino acids. V was cut by 5 bases and J by 10 bases, with 17 bases left in between. Germline V gene data show CDR1 as LNHDA and CDR2 as SQIVND (reference sequence).

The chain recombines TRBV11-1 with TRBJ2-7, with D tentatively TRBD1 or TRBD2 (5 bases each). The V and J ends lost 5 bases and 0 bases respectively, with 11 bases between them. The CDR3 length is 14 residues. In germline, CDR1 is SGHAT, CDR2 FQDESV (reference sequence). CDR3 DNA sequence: TGTGCCAGCAGCCCGGGACGGAACTCCTACGAGCAGTACTTC. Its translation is CASSPGRNSYEQYF.

The CDR3: CASSPRGSNTGELFF. DNA for the CDR3: TGTGCCAGCTCACCGAGAGGATCGAACACCGGGGAGCTGTTTTTT. This sequence joins TRBV18 and TRBJ2-2; D is unresolved. The germline V and J ends were trimmed by 3 bases and 0 bases, with 8 bases remaining between them. The CDR3 is 15 amino acids. Germline lookup yields CDR1 KGHSH and CDR2 LQKENI.